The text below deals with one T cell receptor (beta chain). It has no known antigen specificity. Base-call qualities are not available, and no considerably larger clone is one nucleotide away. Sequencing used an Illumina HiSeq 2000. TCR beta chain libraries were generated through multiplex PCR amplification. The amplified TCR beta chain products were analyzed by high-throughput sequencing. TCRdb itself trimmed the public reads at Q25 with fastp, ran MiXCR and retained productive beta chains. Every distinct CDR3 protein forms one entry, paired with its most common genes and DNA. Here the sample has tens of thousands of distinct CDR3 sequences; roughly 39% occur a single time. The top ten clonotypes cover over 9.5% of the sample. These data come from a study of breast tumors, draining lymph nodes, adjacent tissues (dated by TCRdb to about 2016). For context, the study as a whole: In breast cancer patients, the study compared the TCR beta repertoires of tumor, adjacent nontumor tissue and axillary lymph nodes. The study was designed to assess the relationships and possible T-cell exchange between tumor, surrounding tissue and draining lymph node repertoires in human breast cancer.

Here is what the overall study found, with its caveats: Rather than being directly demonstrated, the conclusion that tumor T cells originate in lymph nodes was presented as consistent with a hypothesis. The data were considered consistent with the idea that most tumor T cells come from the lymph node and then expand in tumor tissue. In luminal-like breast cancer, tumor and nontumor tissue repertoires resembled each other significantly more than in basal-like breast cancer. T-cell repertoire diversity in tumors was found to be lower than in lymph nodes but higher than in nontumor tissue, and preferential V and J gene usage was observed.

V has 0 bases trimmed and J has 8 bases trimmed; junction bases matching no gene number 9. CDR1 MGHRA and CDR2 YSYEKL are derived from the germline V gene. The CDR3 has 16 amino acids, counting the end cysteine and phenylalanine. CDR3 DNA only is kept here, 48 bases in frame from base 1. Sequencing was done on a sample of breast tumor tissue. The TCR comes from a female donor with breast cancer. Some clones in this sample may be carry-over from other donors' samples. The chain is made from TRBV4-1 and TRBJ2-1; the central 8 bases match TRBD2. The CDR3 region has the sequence CASSQERIAGWDEQFF. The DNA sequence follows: TGCGCCAGCAGCCAAGAGAGGATAGCGGGATGGGATGAGCAGTTCTTC.